Each of the 20 T cell receptor beta chains below was sequenced from the same sample in a study of cytomegalovirus exposure and HLA in healthy donors. PCR involved 60 Vbeta and 13 Jbeta primers. Profiling relied on immunoSEQ multiplex PCR, and the TCRdb table lists in-frame clones only, not all of them. Of about 98,000 clones listed, about 83% are singletons. Sequenced input: PBMCs. The source is a man in his sixties in good health and CMV-seropositive.

This rearrangement joins TRBV5-1 to TRBJ2-2; maybe TRBD1 (5 bases). CDR3 size: 13 residues. Looked up from germline, CDR1 is SGHRS and CDR2 is YFSETQ. V shed 4 bases and J shed 4 bases, with 8 bases lying between them. The CDR3 protein is CASSLGPTGELFF. The CDR3 DNA reads TGCGCCAGCAGCCTGGGGCCCACCGGGGAGCTGTTTTTT.

This chain links TRBV19 with TRBJ1-1; TRBD1 matches 11 bases. V lost 1 base and J lost 3; bases outside the gene matches: 1. The germline CDR1 and CDR2 sequences are LNHDA and SQIVND (reference sequence). The CDR3 is 15 amino acids. This CDR3 is CASSIGTGGDTEAFF. In DNA, the CDR3 is TGTGCCAGTAGTATAGGGACAGGGGGCGACACTGAAGCTTTCTTT. Drawing the rest from reference TRBV19 and TRBJ1-1, the complete variable domain is DGGITQSPKYLFRKEGQNVTLSCEQNLNHDAMYWYRQDPGQGLRLIYYSQIVNDFQKGDIAEGYSVSREKKESFPLTVTSAQKNPTAFYLCASSIGTGGDTEAFFGQGTRLTVV.

The chain is built from TRBV6-5 and TRBJ1-2; perhaps TRBD1 as D (5 bases). Per germline, CDR1 MNHEY and CDR2 SVGAGI. CDR3 size: 14 residues. Deletions cut 5 bases from V and 3 bases from J, with 13 bases between. This chain's CDR3 is CASSPRRGDYGYTF. The DNA of the CDR3 is TGTGCCAGCAGTCCCCGGAGGGGCGACTATGGCTACACCTTC.

The chain joins TRBV29-1 to TRBJ1-2; D is perhaps TRBD1 (6 bases). Trimming took off 3 bases at V and 3 bases at J, with 8 bases between the two ends. The germline CDR1 and CDR2 sequences are SQVTM and ANQGSEA. CDR3 size: 12 residues. CDR3 protein: CSVEHRDYGYTF. The CDR3 DNA follows: TGCAGCGTTGAGCACAGGGACTATGGCTACACCTTC.

This clone was detected only once. A read error may produce the germline difference seen at one junction end. The chain is built from TRBV7-9 and TRBJ1-6; TRBD1 might be the D (5 bases). This CDR3 is 15 amino acids long. Germline CDR1 SEHNR, CDR2 FQNEAQ (reference sequence). This CDR3 reads CSSSGRVGANSGLHF. In DNA form, the CDR3 reads TGTTCCAGCAGCGGGAGGGTTGGGGCAAATTCGGGCCTCCACTTT. The whole variable domain, remainder taken from reference TRBV7-9 and TRBJ1-6, is DTGVSQNPRHKITKRGQNVTFRCDPISEHNRLYWYRQTLGQGPEFLTYFQNEAQLEKSRLLSDRFSAERPKGSFSTLEIQRTEQGDSAMYLCSSSGRVGANSGLHFGNGTRLTVT.

This clone was observed a few times. This chain links TRBV2 with TRBJ2-2, with 13 bases aligning to TRBD2. Losses at the gene ends were 5 bases for V and 2 bases for J; bases not matched to a gene: 5. CDR3 length: 17 residues. CDR1 and CDR2 (germline): SNHLY, FYNNEI. The chain's CDR3 is CASSWTSGGDNTGELFF. For the CDR3, the DNA is TGTGCCAGCAGTTGGACTAGCGGGGGTGACAACACCGGGGAGCTGTTTTTT.

This clone is a singleton in its sample. The V and J genes are TRBV27 and TRBJ2-7; 10 nucleotides align to TRBD1. The CDR3 is 15 residues long. V lost 2 bases and J lost 5; bases outside the gene matches: 6. Germline assignment: CDR1 MNHEY and CDR2 SMNVEV (reference sequence). Written as DNA, the CDR3 is TGTGCCAGCAGTTTACGGTTGGACAGGGGGGACGAGCAGTACTTC. Translation: CASSLRLDRGDEQYF.

This clone appeared once. The chain combines TRBV27 with TRBJ1-5; D call uncertain. Germline values: CDR1 MNHEY, CDR2 SMNVEV (reference sequence). The germline V and J ends were trimmed by 5 bases and 1 base, with 12 bases remaining between them. The CDR3 sequence is 15 residues long. The CDR3 is CASSTTWVSNQPQHF. In DNA, the CDR3 is TGTGCCAGCAGTACTACGTGGGTGAGCAATCAGCCCCAGCATTTT.

V and J are TRBV18 and TRBJ1-2, with D perhaps matching TRBD1 (6 bases). The CDR3 contains 15 residues. Between the trimmed V and J ends, which lost 6 bases and 2 bases, there was a span of 16 bases. The germline V gene encodes CDR1 KGHSH and CDR2 LQKENI. The DNA of the CDR3 is TGTGCCAGCTCGGGGACACTCGGGGCCAACTATGGCTACACCTTC. Protein sequence: CASSGTLGANYGYTF.

This clone was observed a handful of times. The chain couples TRBV6-5 to TRBJ2-1; the D gene is possibly TRBD1 (5 bases). V dropped 10 bases and J dropped 4 bases, with 8 bases sitting between them. The CDR3 spans 11 residues. The germline V gene has CDR1 MNHEY and CDR2 SVGAGI. In DNA form, the CDR3 reads TGTGCCACCTCAGGGTACAATGAGCAGTTCTTC. As protein: CATSGYNEQFF.

This clone was counted a few times. V usage is TRBV7-9 and J usage is TRBJ2-7, with 10 bases aligning to TRBD1. There are 16 residues in the CDR3. In germline, CDR1 is SEHNR, CDR2 FQNEAQ (reference sequence). Trimming took 1 base from V and 1 from J; bases not matched to a gene: 4. The CDR3 nucleotides are TGTGCCAGCAGCTTAGGACAGGGGGCTCTGTCCTACGAGCAGTACTTC. Protein product: CASSLGQGALSYEQYF.

There are a few counts of this clone. The chain employs TRBV5-1 and TRBJ1-6; D uncertain. The CDR3 loop spans 14 amino acids. V lost 4 bases, J lost 8 bases, and 13 bases lay in between. The germline V gene encodes CDR1 SGHRS and CDR2 YFSETQ. The CDR3 spells CASSPSTRDSPLHF. Here the CDR3 DNA reads TGCGCCAGCAGCCCATCAACTCGGGATTCACCCCTCCACTTT.

V gene TRBV2 combines with J gene TRBJ1-1; tentatively, D is TRBD1 (5 bases). Trimming removed 4 bases at V and 2 bases at J, with 11 bases between. Germline lookup yields CDR1 SNHLY and CDR2 FYNNEI. The CDR3 sequence is 14 residues long. The CDR3 nucleotides read TGTGCCAGCAGTGTGGGCAGGGCTAACACTGAAGCTTTCTTT. This encodes CASSVGRANTEAFF. The complete variable domain, with remaining parts taken from reference TRBV2 and TRBJ1-1, reads EPEVTQTPSHQVTQMGQEVILRCVPISNHLYFYWYRQILGQKVEFLVSFYNNEISEKSEIFDDQFSVERPDGSNFTLKIRSTKLEDSAMYFCASSVGRANTEAFFGQGTRLTVV.

The rearrangement uses TRBV30 and TRBJ1-4; D is ambiguous. Trimming cost V 2 bases and J 3 bases, with 10 bases left between them. Per the germline V gene, CDR1 is GTSNPN and CDR2 is SVGIG (reference sequence). The CDR3 totals 14 residues. This CDR3 is CAWSRGGANEKLFF. The CDR3 DNA is TGTGCCTGGAGTCGGGGTGGGGCTAATGAAAAACTGTTTTTT.

The chain combines TRBV9 with TRBJ1-6; D is unresolved. From germline, CDR1 is SGDLS and CDR2 YYNGEE. The CDR3 is made up of 17 amino acids. The V gene lost 0 bases and the J gene lost 0 bases, with 10 bases spanning the gap. The CDR3 coding sequence is TGTGCCAGCAGCGTAGGCGGAGCGAGCTCCTATAATTCACCCCTCCACTTT. Translated, it gives CASSVGGASSYNSPLHF. Full variable domain (outside the CDR3, taken from reference TRBV9 and TRBJ1-6): DSGVTQTPKHLITATGQRVTLRCSPRSGDLSVYWYQQSLDQGLQFLIQYYNGEERAKGNILERFSAQQFPDLHSELNLSSLELGDSALYFCASSVGGASSYNSPLHFGNGTRLTVT.

This clone was seen a handful of times. The chain couples TRBV5-1 to TRBJ2-6, with 7 positions matching TRBD1. This CDR3 region has 15 residues. The ends lost 3 bases at V and 0 bases at J; junction bases unmatched: 0. The germline gives CDR1 SGHRS, CDR2 YFSETQ. In DNA form, the CDR3 reads TGCGCCAGCAGCTGGGACAGCTCTGGGGCCAACGTCCTGACTTTC. It yields the protein CASSWDSSGANVLTF.

This chain joins TRBV5-6 and TRBJ2-3; D might be TRBD1 (5 bases). Germline-derived CDR1 and CDR2 are SGHDT and YYEEEE. Trimming took 0 bases from V and 0 from J, leaving 5 bases between them. This CDR3 spans 14 amino acids. As DNA, the CDR3 is TGTGCCAGCAGCTTGGCAGGGAGCACAGATACGCAGTATTTT. Its translation: CASSLAGSTDTQYF.

This chain uses TRBV9 with TRBJ2-2, with TRBD1 as a possible D gene (5 bases). The germline gives CDR1 SGDLS, CDR2 YYNGEE. The ends were cut back, 0 bases at V and 5 bases at J, with 14 bases in the middle. The CDR3 extends over 16 amino acids. The CDR3 coding sequence is TGTGCCAGCAGCGTAGTGGAAGGGGCGCGAACCGGGGAGCTGTTTTTT. This sequence encodes CASSVVEGARTGELFF.

The rearrangement joins TRBV11-2 to TRBJ2-7, with 7 positions matching TRBD1. This CDR3 comprises 14 residues. Germline CDR1 SGHAT, CDR2 FQNNGV. With V trimmed by 6 bases and J by 0 bases, 5 bases remained unmatched. The CDR3 sequence: CASSRGQSSYEQYF. DNA of the CDR3: TGTGCCAGCAGTCGGGGACAGAGCTCCTACGAGCAGTACTTC.

J is TRBJ1-1 and V is TRBV28, with D perhaps TRBD1 (5 bases). The ends were cut back, 3 bases at V and 4 bases at J, with 15 bases in the middle. The CDR3 covers 15 residues. CDR1 and CDR2 from the germline V gene are MDHEN and SYDVKM. DNA of the CDR3: TGTGCCAGCAGTTTTCTAAGGGCGGGGGTCACTGAAGCTTTCTTT. Residues: CASSFLRAGVTEAFF.